The clone carrying this T cell receptor beta chain was seen ten or more times. The antigen is unknown. The TCR beta library used iRepertoire HTBI primers with Arm-PCR amplification of CDR3. MiXCR, applied by TCRdb to the multiplex PCR reads, yields one record per CDR3 protein. There are 250,000 or so distinct CDR3 sequences in the sample; roughly 18% occur only once, and 12% to 15% lies in the top ten. Time point here: newly diagnosed GD, antithyroid drugs for less than 3 months. PBMCs provided the RNA from which the TCR library was made. This entry comes from a study of regulatory T cells in long-lasting Graves disease. General study results and limits: When disease was persistent, TRBV28, TRBJ1-2 and TRBJ2-5 were the favored segments. Whereas 966 public clonotypes were shared by new patients, persistent patients shared more, at roughly 2,500.

Germline CDR1 and CDR2: DFQATT and SNEGSKA (reference sequence). CDR3 length: 12 residues. The V end was cut by 6 bases, the J end by 4 bases, with 10 bases between. This same sample was also taken into another study, of T cells in Graves' hyperthyroidism and ophthalmopathy. Per that study: Over 18 months, lack of ophthalmopathy progression marked Graves' hyperthyroidism as stable. The blood repertoire included most of the expanded thyroid clonotypes above 0.001.

This material consisted of peripheral blood mononuclear cells (PBMCs), taken at new diagnosis, from a patient treated with antithyroid drugs. The clonotype was recovered from a woman in her 30s with Graves disease. The chain is built from TRBV20-1 and TRBJ2-1, with D perhaps TRBD1 (6 bases). The CDR3 reads CSAEQGYNEQFF. CDR3 coding DNA: TGCAGTGCGGAACAGGGTTACAATGAGCAGTTCTTC.